Below, 23 T cell receptor beta chains from the same sample are listed, as sequenced in a study of T-cell memory formation after mild COVID-19. TCRdb independently ran MiXCR on the 5' RACE reads; one entry per CDR3 protein. The sample consists of approximately 190,000 distinct CDR3 sequences, 15% to 20% of them appearing once. The sample comprised PBMCs or a T cell subset sorted from them (not recorded which). Source of these receptors: an adult woman who had mild COVID-19 (a few samples of this study predate the infection). Cell type and time point are not known.

In DNA form, the CDR3 reads TGTGCCAGTAATCGTGGGGGATCCGGAAACACCATATATTTT. Its protein is CASNRGGSGNTIYF. The chain uses TRBV19 and TRBJ1-3; a possible D gene is TRBD1 (5 bases). This CDR3 has 14 amino acids. V was clipped by 7 bases and J by 4 bases, with 14 bases between them. Germline V gives CDR1 LNHDA, CDR2 SQIVND (reference sequence). Variable domain in full (rest from reference TRBV19 and TRBJ1-3): DGGITQSPKYLFRKEGQNVTLSCEQNLNHDAMYWYRQDPGQGLRLIYYSQIVNDFQKGDIAEGYSVSREKKESFPLTVTSAQKNPTAFYLCASNRGGSGNTIYFGEGSWLTVV.

The sample holds a few counts of this clonotype. The J gene is TRBJ2-1, the V gene TRBV9, with D perhaps matching TRBD2 (5 bases). This CDR3 contains 14 residues. V lost 2 bases, J lost 8 bases, and 14 bases lay in between. Germline CDR1 and CDR2: SGDLS and YYNGEE. Here the CDR3 reads CASSVGPEGDEQFF. In DNA form, the CDR3 reads TGTGCCAGCAGCGTTGGACCCGAGGGAGATGAGCAGTTCTTC.

This clonotype was detected only a few times. The chain employs TRBV12-3 or TRBV12-4 and TRBJ2-1; 11 nucleotides match TRBD2. Trimming cost V 5 bases and J 14 bases; bases outside gene matches: 14. The CDR3 is 15 residues long. DNA for the CDR3: TGTGCCAGCAGTCCATTAGCGGGAGGGTTAGGTCAGGAGTTCTTC. Protein: CASSPLAGGLGQEFF.

This clonotype was seen only a few times. The CDR3 coding sequence is TGTGCCAGCAGCTCGGGACCGACTACGACCTACGAGCAGTACTTC. As protein: CASSSGPTTTYEQYF. The chain uses TRBV7-2 and TRBJ2-7; TRBD1 or TRBD2 may be the D gene (5 bases each). The V end was cut by 4 bases, the J end by 2 bases, with 15 bases between. The CDR3 is 15 residues long. Looked up from germline, CDR1 is SGHTA and CDR2 is FQGNSA.

This clonotype was counted a few times. The chain links TRBV5-1 to TRBJ1-2; D remains unclear. Germline V gene lookup returns CDR1 SGHRS and CDR2 YFSETQ. The ends were cut back, 0 bases at V and 1 base at J, with 7 bases in the middle. CDR3 length: 14 amino acids. CDR3: CASSLDRVNYGYTF. In nucleotides, the CDR3 is TGCGCCAGCAGCTTGGACAGAGTTAACTATGGCTACACCTTC.

The sample holds a few counts of this clonotype. The chain employs TRBV5-1 and TRBJ2-1, with 7 bases fitting TRBD1. Germline CDR1 is SGHRS and CDR2 is YFSETQ. V dropped 3 bases and J dropped 7; count of bases not matched to a gene: 7. The CDR3 has 14 amino acids. The CDR3 DNA follows: TGCGCCAGCAGCTCCCAGGGGGACGGGAATGAGCAGTTCTTC. Translated, it gives CASSSQGDGNEQFF.

This clonotype turned up a few times. This may arise from a read error, as a much more abundant clone is one base away. The rearrangement joins TRBV5-1 to TRBJ2-3; no definite D call. This CDR3 has 13 residues. The germline V gene has CDR1 SGHRS and CDR2 YFSETQ. The V gene lost 0 bases and the J gene lost 4 bases, with 6 bases spanning the gap. The CDR3 bases are TGCGCCAGCAGCTTGGCCGAGGCAGATACGCAGTATTTT. Its translation: CASSLAEADTQYF.

This chain connects TRBV5-6 to TRBJ1-1, with D perhaps matching TRBD1 (6 bases). The V gene's germline CDR1 is SGHDT and CDR2 YYEEEE. The V end was cut by 5 bases, the J end by 1 base, with 18 bases between. This CDR3 has 16 amino acids. In DNA form, the CDR3 reads TGTGCCAGCAGTTTATTCACCGGGACACAGAACACTGAAGCTTTCTTT. Translated, it gives CASSLFTGTQNTEAFF.

This chain connects TRBV18 to TRBJ1-1, with D unclear. V was pared by 3 bases and J by 3 bases, with 11 bases between. This CDR3 has 14 amino acids. Per germline, CDR1 KGHSH and CDR2 LQKENI. This CDR3 is CASSPDLADTEAFF. The CDR3 coding sequence is TGTGCCAGCTCACCGGACCTGGCGGACACTGAAGCTTTCTTT.

The V call is TRBV9, the J call TRBJ2-7; the D gene could be TRBD1 or TRBD2 (5 bases each). There are 13 residues in the CDR3. CDR1 is SGDLS, CDR2 YYNGEE, per germline. Trimming removed 7 bases at V and 3 bases at J, with 14 bases between. The CDR3 DNA is TGTGCCAGCGAGGGGCGTAACTTCTACGAGCAGTACTTC. Translating gives CASEGRNFYEQYF.

V usage is TRBV3-1 and J usage is TRBJ2-4; D perhaps matches TRBD1 (6 bases). Looked up from germline, CDR1 is LGHDT and CDR2 is YNNKEL (reference sequence). The CDR3 has 16 amino acids. V lost 3 bases and J 1 base, leaving 13 bases between the germline ends. The DNA for the CDR3 is TGTGCCAGCAGCCACCACAGGGCCGGGGCCAAAAACATTCAGTACTTC. It encodes CASSHHRAGAKNIQYF. The full variable domain, its missing parts supplied by reference TRBV3-1 and TRBJ2-4, is DTAVSQTPKYLVTQMGNDKSIKCEQNLGHDTMYWYKQDSKKFLKIMFSYNNKELIINETVPNRFSPKSPDKAHLNLHINSLELGDSAVYFCASSHHRAGAKNIQYFGAGTRLSVL.

The chain is built from TRBV7-8 and TRBJ2-1; TRBD1 agrees at 8 bases. The CDR3 covers 15 residues. Looked up from germline, CDR1 is SGHVS and CDR2 is FQNEAQ. J gave up 4 bases and V 5 bases, and 7 bases lay outside the gene matches. DNA for the CDR3: TGTGCCAGCAGCCCAGGGGGCCTCGTTTACAATGAGCAGTTCTTC. Protein: CASSPGGLVYNEQFF.

The rearrangement links TRBV7-3 to TRBJ2-1, with 10 bases matching TRBD1. V gave up 6 bases and J gave up 10 bases; unmatched junction bases: 6. The CDR3 covers 13 residues. CDR1 is SGHTA and CDR2 is FQGTGA in the germline V gene. The DNA of the CDR3 is TGTGCCAGCAGTCGACAGGGGGCCGGGGAGCAGTTCTTC. Amino acid sequence: CASSRQGAGEQFF.

The chain joins TRBV7-2 to TRBJ2-1; no clear D gene. Germline lookup yields CDR1 SGHTA and CDR2 FQGNSA. The CDR3 is made up of 14 amino acids. Trimming removed 1 base from V and 10 bases from J, with 14 bases in between. In nucleotides, the CDR3 is TGTGCCAGCAGCTTAGAAGGCTGGCTCGGGGAGCAGTTCTTC. It yields the protein CASSLEGWLGEQFF.

The chain carries TRBV5-1 and TRBJ2-2; 10 bases line up with TRBD2. This CDR3 contains 16 residues. V gave up 4 bases and J gave up 2 bases; unmatched junction bases: 5. Germline V CDR1 and CDR2: SGHRS, YFSETQ. CDR3 coding DNA: TGCGCCAGCAGCCCCAAGCGGGGGGGTAACACCGGGGAGCTGTTTTTT. Translation: CASSPKRGGNTGELFF.

This chain connects TRBV12-3 or TRBV12-4 to TRBJ2-3; perhaps TRBD2 as D (7 bases). Between the trimmed V and J ends, which lost 4 bases and 5 bases, there was a span of 22 bases. CDR3 length equals 17 residues. CDR3 residues: CASSSAGASGLGDTQYF. The CDR3 nucleotides are TGTGCCAGCAGTTCCGCAGGGGCTAGCGGCTTGGGAGATACGCAGTATTTT.

CDR3 amino acids: CASSAQSGNTGELFF. DNA of the CDR3: TGTGCCAGCAGCGCACAAAGCGGGAACACCGGGGAGCTGTTTTTT. This chain connects TRBV9 to TRBJ2-2, with D tentatively TRBD2 (5 bases). The length of the CDR3 is 15 residues. Germline CDR1 and CDR2: SGDLS and YYNGEE. With 3 bases removed from V and 1 base from J, the gap between germline ends came to 10 bases. Together with reference TRBV9 and TRBJ2-2, the CDR3 gives the full variable domain: DSGVTQTPKHLITATGQRVTLRCSPRSGDLSVYWYQQSLDQGLQFLIQYYNGEERAKGNILERFSAQQFPDLHSELNLSSLELGDSALYFCASSAQSGNTGELFFGEGSRLTVL.

The chain uses TRBV29-1 and TRBJ1-2; weak D call: TRBD1 (5 bases). CDR1 is SQVTM and CDR2 is ANQGSEA in the germline V gene. This CDR3 contains 12 residues. The V end was cut by 6 bases, the J end by 4 bases, with 12 bases between. The CDR3: CSVQETAYGYTF. In DNA form, the CDR3 reads TGCAGCGTACAAGAGACAGCCTATGGCTACACCTTC.

This chain joins TRBV7-8 and TRBJ2-7; the match to TRBD2 covers 9 bases. Germline CDR1 is SGHVS and CDR2 is FQNEAQ. V dropped 0 bases and J dropped 4; count of bases not matched to a gene: 13. The CDR3 covers 18 residues. CDR3 loop: CASSLAQSRLAAIYEQYF. CDR3 bases: TGTGCCAGCAGCTTAGCCCAATCGAGACTAGCGGCAATATACGAGCAGTACTTC.

This clonotype was seen a few times. The rearrangement links TRBV3-1 to TRBJ1-3, with D unresolved. CDR1 is LGHDT and CDR2 is YNNKEL in the germline V gene (reference sequence). The V end lost 1 base, the J end lost 0 bases, and 10 bases lay between the germline ends. This CDR3 region has 16 residues. Here the CDR3 reads CASSQVGRYSGNTIYF. The CDR3 DNA reads TGTGCCAGCAGCCAAGTAGGACGGTACTCTGGAAACACCATATATTTT.

There are a few counts of this clonotype. The rearrangement uses TRBV2 and TRBJ2-7, with TRBD2 matching over 12 bases. The germline CDR1 and CDR2 sequences are SNHLY and FYNNEI. The CDR3 consists of 17 residues. J was trimmed by 2 bases and V by 2 bases; bases with no gene match: 7. CDR3 sequence: CASSERGASGRAYEQYF. CDR3 coding DNA: TGTGCCAGCAGTGAAAGGGGTGCTAGCGGGAGGGCCTACGAGCAGTACTTC.

This clonotype was recorded at least ten times. The V and J genes are TRBV7-6 and TRBJ2-5, with D unclear. Germline CDR1 and CDR2: SGHVS and FNYEAQ. The CDR3 has 12 amino acids. V dropped 1 base and J dropped 5 bases, with 5 bases sitting between them. This CDR3 is CASSLVLETQYF. CDR3 DNA sequence: TGTGCCAGCAGCTTAGTCCTCGAGACCCAGTACTTC. Looking up the rest from reference TRBV7-6 and TRBJ2-5 gives the full variable domain: GAGVSQSPRYKVTKRGQDVALRCDPISGHVSLYWYRQALGQGPEFLTYFNYEAQQDKSGLPNDRFSAERPEGSISTLTIQRTEQRDSAMYRCASSLVLETQYFGPGTRLLVL.

The chain uses TRBV20-1 and TRBJ1-2, with D unresolved. Germline assignment: CDR1 DFQATT and CDR2 SNEGSKA (reference sequence). Trimming cost V 6 bases and J 0 bases, with 11 bases left between them. The CDR3 covers 13 residues. CDR3 DNA: TGCAGTGCCGGATCGGGCCCTAACTATGGCTACACCTTC. This sequence encodes CSAGSGPNYGYTF.